These 20 T cell receptor beta chains share one sample of origin, sequenced in a study of T cell responses to AZD1222 COVID-19 vaccine. Repertoires were generated with immunoSEQ multiplex PCR, while TCRdb's copy carries only in-frame clones and drops some. The profile covers 91,000 or so clones, with 90% to 95% appearing a single time and roughly 3.1% taken by the ten largest. The specimen comprised peripheral blood, sampled 28 days after the second AZD1222 dose. The receptors derive from an adult who received the AZD1222 COVID-19 vaccine.

This clone was recorded many times. The chain is built from TRBV7-9 and TRBJ1-6, with 8 bases lining up with TRBD1. The CDR3 spans 15 residues. Looked up from germline, CDR1 is SEHNR and CDR2 is FQNEAQ (reference sequence). J lost 7 bases, V lost 3 bases, and 5 bases had no gene match. The CDR3 nucleotides are TGTGCCAGCAGCTTGGGAGACAGGGGCAATTCACCCCTCCACTTT. Amino acids: CASSLGDRGNSPLHF.

Written as DNA, the CDR3 is TGTGCCAGCAGCTTACTTGCGGGGAACACTGAAGCTTTCTTT. It codes for CASSLLAGNTEAFF. The chain carries TRBV7-6 and TRBJ1-1; the D is unclear. V lost 2 bases to trimming and J lost 1 base, with 8 bases between them. Germline CDR1 is SGHVS and CDR2 is FNYEAQ. The CDR3 spans 14 residues.

The chain carries TRBV9 and TRBJ2-5, with 14 bases lining up with TRBD2. This CDR3 comprises 16 residues. With 3 bases clipped from V and 3 bases from J, the junction kept 4 bases outside the gene matches. The germline V gene has CDR1 SGDLS and CDR2 YYNGEE. The CDR3 bases are TGTGCCAGCAGCGGGACTAGCGGGGGGCCGGAAGAGACCCAGTACTTC. Translating it yields CASSGTSGGPEETQYF.

The rearrangement joins TRBV18 to TRBJ1-1; 10 bases map to TRBD1. The CDR3 is 17 amino acids. In germline, CDR1 is KGHSH, CDR2 LQKENI. The ends lost 3 bases at V and 4 bases at J; junction bases unmatched: 11. CDR3 sequence: CASSPFGTGEASTEAFF. The CDR3 DNA is TGTGCCAGCTCACCTTTTGGGACAGGGGAAGCGAGCACTGAAGCTTTCTTT.

As DNA, the CDR3 is TGTGCCAGCAGCGCCCGGGACAGAGTCTACAATGAGCAGTTCTTC. Its translation: CASSARDRVYNEQFF. This chain joins TRBV7-3 and TRBJ2-1; 7 bases are shared with TRBD1. Trimming cost V 5 bases and J 3 bases; bases outside gene matches: 7. CDR3 size: 15 residues. Per germline, CDR1 SGHTA and CDR2 FQGTGA.

A note on this clone: Mismatch with germline at one junction end may stem from a read error. The chain couples TRBV11-2 to TRBJ1-6; the D gene is possibly TRBD1 (6 bases). Germline V gene data show CDR1 as SGHAT and CDR2 as FQNNGV. CDR3 length: 14 residues. This CDR3 is CASSLDRIESPLHF. In nucleotides, the CDR3 is TGTGCCAGCAGCCTAGACAGGATCGAGTCACCCCTCCACTTT.

The rearrangement uses TRBV10-2 and TRBJ1-5, with 11 bases aligning to TRBD1. Germline values: CDR1 WSHSY, CDR2 SAAADI. The CDR3 extends over 19 amino acids. The trim removed 0 bases at V and 0 bases at J, leaving 7 bases unmatched. The CDR3 is CASSESGGQGGYSNQPQHF. Written as DNA, the CDR3 is TGCGCCAGCAGTGAGTCCGGGGGACAGGGGGGGTATAGCAATCAGCCCCAGCATTTT.

This chain joins TRBV4-3 and TRBJ2-3, with TRBD2 matching over 12 bases. V shed 2 bases, J shed 2 bases, and the junction held 2 bases outside the gene matches. This CDR3 has 16 amino acids. Looked up from germline, CDR1 is LGHNA and CDR2 is YSLEER. CDR3 protein: CASSQLAGGPTDTQYF. DNA for the CDR3: TGCGCCAGCAGCCAACTAGCGGGGGGGCCCACAGATACGCAGTATTTT.

This sequence joins TRBV5-4 and TRBJ2-7; the match to TRBD1 covers 9 bases. J lost 6 bases, V lost 3 bases, and 1 base had no gene match. Germline values: CDR1 SGHNT, CDR2 YYREEE (reference sequence). The CDR3 runs 12 residues. The CDR3 sequence is CASSSGQGEQYF. CDR3 in DNA: TGTGCCAGCAGCTCGGGACAGGGCGAGCAGTACTTC. Full variable domain (rest looked up from reference TRBV5-4 and TRBJ2-7): ETGVTQSPTHLIKTRGQQVTLRCSSQSGHNTVSWYQQALGQGPQFIFQYYREEENGRGNFPPRFSGLQFPNYSSELNVNALELDDSALYLCASSSGQGEQYFGPGTRLTVT.

The V call is TRBV18, the J call TRBJ2-1, with TRBD1 matching 10 bases. CDR3 length: 15 amino acids. Germline V lookup: CDR1 KGHSH, CDR2 LQKENI. Trimming at V came to 3 bases and at J to 8 bases, leaving 7 bases not matched to a gene. Written as DNA, the CDR3 is TGTGCCAGCTCACCGAGGACGACAGGGGGCCATGAGCAGTTCTTC. Its translation: CASSPRTTGGHEQFF.

The chain couples TRBV29-1 to TRBJ1-1, with D maybe TRBD1 (5 bases). The CDR3 is 13 amino acids. Trimming left V 7 bases short and J 2 bases short, with 14 bases between. From germline, CDR1 is SQVTM and CDR2 ANQGSEA. The CDR3 loop reads CSGGTAGNTEAFF. The CDR3 bases are TGCAGCGGTGGGACCGCGGGAAACACTGAAGCTTTCTTT. The variable domain in full, completed from reference TRBV29-1 and TRBJ1-1, reads SAVISQKPSRDICQRGTSLTIQCQVDSQVTMMFWYRQQPGQSLTLIATANQGSEATYESGFVIDKFPISRPNLTFSTLTVSNMSPEDSSIYLCSGGTAGNTEAFFGQGTRLTVV.

The V and J genes are TRBV2 and TRBJ2-7; a possible D gene is TRBD2 (5 bases). The germline CDR1 and CDR2 sequences are SNHLY and FYNNEI. Deletions cut 7 bases from V and 6 bases from J, with 16 bases between. The CDR3 consists of 13 residues. The CDR3: CASMRASVGEQYF. The CDR3 bases are TGTGCCAGCATGCGGGCCTCTGTGGGCGAGCAGTACTTC.

Only one count was recorded for this clone. This chain uses TRBV14 with TRBJ2-7; a possible D gene is TRBD2 (5 bases). This CDR3 has 18 residues. The ends were cut back, 4 bases at V and 3 bases at J, with 25 bases in the middle. The germline CDR1 and CDR2 sequences are SGHDN and FVKESK. CDR3 nucleotide sequence: TGTGCCAGCAGCCCCGACCCCCGGGAAGGGTTGTTTTTCTACGAGCAGTACTTC. Encoded protein: CASSPDPREGLFFYEQYF.

This chain joins TRBV5-1 and TRBJ1-5; maybe TRBD1 (6 bases). This CDR3 is built from 14 residues. CDR1 and CDR2 from the germline V gene are SGHRS and YFSETQ. V was cut by 2 bases and J by 2 bases, with 8 bases left in between. The CDR3 sequence: CASSLQGGNQPQHF. The CDR3 nucleotides are TGCGCCAGCAGCTTACAGGGTGGCAATCAGCCCCAGCATTTT.

This clone was observed a single time. The V call is TRBV19, the J call TRBJ2-1; TRBD1 or TRBD2 may be the D gene (6 bases each). V lost 8 bases and J 7 bases, leaving 15 bases between the germline ends. The V gene's germline CDR1 is LNHDA and CDR2 SQIVND (reference sequence). The CDR3 is 13 residues long. The CDR3 bases are TGTGCCAGTTGGGGGGCGAGGGTTAATGAGCAGTTCTTC. Translated: CASWGARVNEQFF. The full variable domain, its missing parts supplied by reference TRBV19 and TRBJ2-1, is DGGITQSPKYLFRKEGQNVTLSCEQNLNHDAMYWYRQDPGQGLRLIYYSQIVNDFQKGDIAEGYSVSREKKESFPLTVTSAQKNPTAFYLCASWGARVNEQFFGPGTRLTVL.

The chain combines TRBV5-1 with TRBJ2-5; a possible D gene is TRBD1 (6 bases). Per the germline V gene, CDR1 is SGHRS and CDR2 is YFSETQ. V shed 4 bases and J shed 5 bases, with 15 bases lying between them. This CDR3 contains 14 residues. CDR3 residues: CASSPGPRGETQYF. The DNA of the CDR3 is TGCGCCAGCAGCCCAGGACCAAGGGGGGAGACCCAGTACTTC. The full variable domain, completed using reference TRBV5-1 and TRBJ2-5, is KAGVTQTPRYLIKTRGQQVTLSCSPISGHRSVSWYQQTPGQGLQFLFEYFSETQRNKGNFPGRFSGRQFSNSRSEMNVSTLELGDSALYLCASSPGPRGETQYFGPGTRLLVL.

The V and J genes are TRBV5-6 and TRBJ1-1; D not resolved. The CDR3 runs to 12 residues. CDR1 and CDR2 from the germline V gene are SGHDT and YYEEEE. Trimming left V 5 bases short and J 11 bases short, with 16 bases between. CDR3 loop: CASSKTPVEAFF. The DNA for the CDR3 is TGTGCCAGCAGTAAGACCCCTGTGGAGGCTTTCTTT.

The sample holds one count of this clone. The V and J genes are TRBV6-5 and TRBJ1-5, with D tentatively TRBD1 (6 bases). Germline CDR1 is MNHEY and CDR2 is SVGAGI. This CDR3 spans 14 amino acids. Trimming removed 2 bases from V and 6 bases from J, with 11 bases in between. The CDR3: CASSYLQGIQPQHF. The CDR3, as DNA: TGTGCCAGCAGTTACCTTCAGGGGATTCAGCCCCAGCATTTT.

This clone turned up a few times. This sequence joins TRBV6-1 and TRBJ1-1, with D possibly being TRBD1 (6 bases). The CDR3 extends over 12 amino acids. The V gene lost 2 bases and the J gene lost 7 bases, with 8 bases spanning the gap. Germline V gives CDR1 MNHNS, CDR2 SASEGT. This CDR3 is CASSEQGYEAFF. CDR3 in DNA: TGTGCCAGCAGTGAACAGGGGTATGAAGCTTTCTTT.

The rearrangement joins TRBV5-1 to TRBJ2-3; TRBD1 agrees at 8 bases. CDR3 length: 14 amino acids. J gave up 0 bases and V 5 bases, and 2 bases lay outside the gene matches. CDR1 and CDR2 from the germline V gene are SGHRS and YFSETQ. Here the CDR3 reads CASRTGASTDTQYF. DNA of the CDR3: TGCGCCAGCAGGACAGGGGCGAGCACAGATACGCAGTATTTT.